What follows are 14 T cell receptor beta chains derived from one specimen sequenced in a study of T cell responses to AZD1222 COVID-19 vaccine (dated by TCRdb to 2020 to 2022). The time point label, read with the paper, signifies: baseline before first vaccination. Preparation of the library involved the immunoSEQ multiplex PCR assay. TCRdb's version of the immuneACCESS table is confined to in-frame rearrangements and falls short of the full clone set. An unresolved V gene accounts for under half of the shortfall where checked; the remainder is of unknown origin. Across this sample there are 75,000 to 100,000 clones, with around 90% seen only once. The ten largest clones add up to under 7% of the sample. The sequencing here drew on peripheral blood, taken on day 0 of AZD1222 vaccination. These receptors all stem from an adult in good health.

The V gene is TRBV10-1, the J gene TRBJ2-7, with TRBD1 identical over 8 bases. The CDR3 runs to 13 residues. V trimming: 0 bases; J trimming: 12 bases; junction bases outside the gene matches: 7. Germline CDR1 and CDR2: WNHNN and SYGVQD (reference sequence). CDR3 coding DNA: TGCGCCAGCAGTGAGTCCCTTGACAGGGGCCCGTACTTC. Its translation: CASSESLDRGPYF.

On this clone itself: The sample has other DNA sequences that encode this CDR3 too. The V and J genes are TRBV18 and TRBJ2-2, with D possibly being TRBD1 (5 bases). The V end lost 3 bases, the J end lost 5 bases, and 10 bases lay between the germline ends. The germline V gene encodes CDR1 KGHSH and CDR2 LQKENI. The CDR3 runs 14 residues. The CDR3 DNA reads TGTGCCAGCTCACCGGGGCCTCATACCGGGGAGCTGTTTTTT. This codes for CASSPGPHTGELFF.

This clone was seen a handful of times. The CDR3 is CATKSGVNYGYTF. The CDR3 coding sequence is TGTGCCACGAAATCAGGGGTTAACTATGGCTACACCTTC. The V and J genes are TRBV10-3 and TRBJ1-2, with D perhaps TRBD1 (6 bases). Germline CDR1 is ENHRY and CDR2 is SYGVKD. The CDR3 consists of 13 residues. Trimming removed 10 bases from V and 1 base from J, with 13 bases in between.

The rearrangement uses TRBV5-1 and TRBJ1-3; a possible D gene is TRBD1 (5 bases). CDR1 is SGHRS and CDR2 is YFSETQ in the germline V gene. The ends were cut back, 2 bases at V and 0 bases at J, with 9 bases in the middle. The CDR3 loop spans 15 amino acids. CDR3 sequence (DNA): TGCGCCAGCAGCTTTGGTGGGGCCTCTGGAAACACCATATATTTT. It translates to CASSFGGASGNTIYF.

V usage is TRBV6-1 and J usage is TRBJ1-5, with D hard to call. The V end was cut by 1 base, the J end by 4 bases, with 5 bases between. The CDR3 is 13 amino acids. The germline gives CDR1 MNHNS, CDR2 SASEGT. The CDR3 protein is CASSEGLNQPQHF. The CDR3 region has the DNA TGTGCCAGCAGTGAAGGACTTAATCAGCCCCAGCATTTT.

Remarks on this clone: The same CDR3 is also encoded by other DNA sequences in this sample. The chain couples TRBV9 to TRBJ2-7; D gene ambiguous. The CDR3 is 15 residues long. The germline V and J ends were trimmed by 0 bases and 0 bases, with 10 bases remaining between them. The germline V gene encodes CDR1 SGDLS and CDR2 YYNGEE. The CDR3 spells CASSVDGRTSYEQYF. The CDR3 nucleotides read TGTGCCAGCAGCGTAGATGGCAGAACCTCCTACGAGCAGTACTTC.

The chain carries TRBV2 and TRBJ1-5; possibly TRBD1 for D (6 bases). Germline V gene lookup returns CDR1 SNHLY and CDR2 FYNNEI. Trimming removed 7 bases at V and 3 bases at J, with 13 bases between. The CDR3 runs to 14 residues. Written as DNA, the CDR3 is TGTGCCAGCAAGGTCCGGGACACCAATCAGCCCCAGCATTTT. It codes for CASKVRDTNQPQHF.

This clone was detected once. The V call is TRBV7-8, the J call TRBJ1-5; D not resolved. The CDR3 is made up of 15 amino acids. V was pared by 5 bases and J by 1 base, with 12 bases between. Per the germline V gene, CDR1 is SGHVS and CDR2 is FQNEAQ. The CDR3 region has the DNA TGTGCCAGCAGCCCCGAGCGGTGGAGCAATCAGCCCCAGCATTTT. It encodes CASSPERWSNQPQHF.

The chain has TRBV18 and TRBJ2-3; D call uncertain. Per the germline V gene, CDR1 is KGHSH and CDR2 is LQKENI. This CDR3 region has 13 residues. V lost 6 bases to trimming and J lost 0 bases, with 7 bases between them. CDR3 DNA sequence: TGTGCCAGCTCCCCGGACAGCACAGATACGCAGTATTTT. It codes for CASSPDSTDTQYF.

The gene calls are TRBV5-1 and TRBJ1-5, with D unresolved. Germline V gene lookup returns CDR1 SGHRS and CDR2 YFSETQ. Trimming stripped 7 bases from V and 11 bases from J, with 31 bases between. The CDR3 spans 17 residues. CDR3 nucleotides: TGCGCCAGCCGGCCCCTCGACGATCCTGGCTACCATGTAGCCCAGCATTTT. This translates into CASRPLDDPGYHVAQHF.

V usage is TRBV5-1 and J usage is TRBJ1-2, with D uncertain. Germline lookup yields CDR1 SGHRS and CDR2 YFSETQ. V lost 1 base, J lost 7 bases, and 11 bases lay in between. This CDR3 contains 13 residues. In nucleotides, the CDR3 is TGCGCCAGCAGCTTGTTTCAGGATACTGGCTACACCTTC. As protein: CASSLFQDTGYTF.

The rearrangement links TRBV6-6 to TRBJ2-7; tentatively, D is TRBD1 (5 bases). The CDR3 length is 15 residues. The germline gives CDR1 MNHNY, CDR2 SVGAGI (reference sequence). Trimming removed 0 bases at V and 4 bases at J, with 13 bases between. The CDR3 DNA reads TGTGCCAGCAGTTACTCGTCCAGGGAAGAGTACGAGCAGTACTTC. Translated: CASSYSSREEYEQYF.

This clone was seen a handful of times. The chain joins TRBV5-1 to TRBJ1-4; D not resolved. The germline V gene encodes CDR1 SGHRS and CDR2 YFSETQ. The CDR3 contains 13 residues. The ends were cut back, 1 base at V and 6 bases at J, with 7 bases in the middle. CDR3 nucleotides: TGCGCCAGCAGCTTGAGTGGTTATGAAAAACTGTTTTTT. Amino acid sequence: CASSLSGYEKLFF.

The chain links TRBV5-1 to TRBJ1-2; D not certain. V was cut by 0 bases and J by 8 bases, with 17 bases left in between. Germline V gene data show CDR1 as SGHRS and CDR2 as YFSETQ. This CDR3 is 15 amino acids long. This chain's CDR3 is CASSLALTPRNGYTF. The DNA of the CDR3 is TGCGCCAGCAGCTTGGCCCTGACGCCGCGCAACGGCTACACCTTC.